This T cell receptor (beta chain) was captured by sequencing in a study of glioma-infiltrating T cells. Study observations and caveats: Above-expected tissue-blood divergence occurred in all gliomas, most in low-grade ones. Very few CDR3 sequences were shared between tissue and blood.

Unmatched junction bases numbered 4, after V lost 6 bases and J lost 0 bases. The CDR3 length is 14 residues. Germline CDR1 is MDHEN and CDR2 is SYDVKM. This clonotype was observed a handful of times. Its antigen is as yet unknown. The size of this beta chain means little, since it is a stray read in a library made for alpha chains. The iRepertoire nested amplicon-rescue multiplex PCR amplified TCR alpha and beta CDR3s from RNA. For one-step reverse transcription and amplification, 100-400 ng of tissue mRNA or PBMC total RNA was used. Each CDR3 protein is one row after TCRdb ran MiXCR on the multiplex PCR reads. The repertoire holds 3,200 or so distinct CDR3 sequences, with 80% to 90% as singletons.

Sample: glioma tissue, nonneoplastic brain tissue, or PBMCs (not recorded which). The sequence was collected from a human donor with low-grade glioma or glioblastoma, undergoing nonglioma brain surgery, or in good health (not recorded which). This sequence joins TRBV28 and TRBJ2-5, with 7 bases fitting TRBD1. The CDR3 reads CASSLGTDQETQYF. As DNA, the CDR3 is TGTGCCAGCAGCCTGGGGACAGACCAAGAGACCCAGTACTTC.